What follows describes a single T cell receptor beta chain. What it binds is not known. The data were obtained in a study of T cell responses to AZD1222 COVID-19 vaccine. Study findings and constraints: At 160-218 and 743-854, vaccine-associated CD4 TCRs were dominant, and they spanned spike.

TCRdb's copy holds only in-frame clones and misses some; the assay was immunoSEQ multiplex PCR. The data show tens of thousands of clones, around 88% seen once. V shed 5 bases and J 5 bases; nucleotides not matched to a gene: 4. Germline V gives CDR1 SGHTA, CDR2 FQGNSA. The CDR3 sequence is 15 residues long. This TCR was sampled from an adult who received the AZD1222 COVID-19 vaccine. The specimen comprised peripheral blood, sampled 28 days after the second AZD1222 dose. This sequence joins TRBV7-2 and TRBJ1-6; 9 positions agree with TRBD1. The CDR3 coding sequence is TGTGCCAGCAGCCCTCGGACAGGGGATAATTCACCCCTCCACTTT. It codes for CASSPRTGDNSPLHF.